A selection of T cell receptor beta chains follows, all from one sample in a study of cytomegalovirus exposure and HLA in healthy donors. The assay was immunoSEQ multiplex PCR, and TCRdb's table has in-frame clones only and misses some. The sample holds about 110,000 clones; 80% are singletons and the top ten take roughly 2.9%. The sample consisted of PBMCs. These receptors were collected from a woman in her sixties or seventies in good health and CMV-seropositive. CDR3s include the opening cysteine and the closing phenylalanine or tryptophan. Each record gives: V gene, J gene, D gene, clone size, CDR3 protein, CDR3 DNA. A D gene is named only where the DNA matches it firmly. The size field is filled for only some rows; it gives once, few, many or a size class.

TRBV5-5	TRBJ2-3	TRBD1	few	CASSPRTGDVDTQYF	TGTGCCAGCAGCCCTAGGACAGGGGATGTGGATACGCAGTATTTT
TRBV7-9	TRBJ2-1	TRBD2	NA	CASSSNLAGALDNEQFF	TGTGCCAGCAGTTCTAACCTAGCGGGAGCTTTGGACAATGAGCAGTTCTTC
TRBV11-2	TRBJ2-5	TRBD2	NA	CASSQGLVGETQYF	TGTGCCAGCAGCCAAGGACTAGTTGGAGAGACCCAGTACTTC
TRBV5-8	TRBJ2-3	NA	NA	CASSLLTHTDTQYF	TGTGCCAGCAGCTTGCTAACCCATACAGATACGCAGTATTTT
TRBV29-1	TRBJ2-5	NA	NA	CRPRGKIGETQYF	TGCCGGCCCCGGGGAAAAATCGGAGAGACCCAGTACTTC
TRBV14	TRBJ2-5	TRBD2	NA	CASSGTAGEWETQYF	TGTGCCAGCAGCGGTACGGCGGGAGAATGGGAGACCCAGTACTTC
TRBV29-1	TRBJ1-1	NA	NA	CSVAAGSDTEAFF	TGCAGCGTTGCGGCAGGGTCGGACACTGAAGCTTTCTTT
TRBV6-1	TRBJ2-1	NA	NA	CASSEDSPSYNEQFF	TGTGCCAGCAGTGAAGACTCACCAAGCTACAATGAGCAGTTCTTC
TRBV10-1	TRBJ2-3	NA	NA	CASSDSKTQYF	TGCGCCAGCAGCGACTCTAAAACGCAGTATTTT
TRBV19	TRBJ2-5	NA	NA	CASSIRGLLETQYF	TGTGCCAGTAGTATAAGGGGACTGCTAGAGACCCAGTACTTC
TRBV5-1	TRBJ1-2	NA	NA	CASSLVSSGNYGYTF	TGCGCCAGCAGCTTGGTCTCTAGCGGTAACTATGGCTACACCTTC
TRBV30	TRBJ2-2	NA	few	CAWSEAESNTGELFF	TGTGCCTGGAGTGAGGCGGAGTCGAACACCGGGGAGCTGTTTTTT
TRBV6-5	TRBJ1-1	TRBD1	NA	CASGQGAGTEAFF	TGTGCCAGCGGACAGGGGGCAGGGACTGAAGCTTTCTTT
TRBV7-9	TRBJ2-5	TRBD1	NA	CASSGWTGRLETQYF	TGTGCCAGCAGCGGGTGGACAGGGAGGTTGGAGACCCAGTACTTC
TRBV4-1	TRBJ2-2	TRBD1	NA	CASSTSRDRAAGELFF	TGCGCCAGCAGCACGTCCCGGGACAGGGCGGCCGGGGAGCTGTTTTTT
TRBV28	TRBJ2-6	TRBD1	few	CASSPRQGSGANVLTF	TGTGCCAGCAGTCCCCGACAGGGCTCCGGGGCCAACGTCCTGACTTTC
TRBV5-1	TRBJ2-1	NA	NA	CASSFIPQSSYNEQFF	TGCGCCAGCAGCTTTATCCCACAAAGCTCCTACAATGAGCAGTTCTTC
TRBV19	TRBJ2-1	TRBD1	NA	CASSSTDRGRQFF	TGTGCCAGTAGTAGCACGGACAGGGGGCGGCAGTTCTTC
TRBV7-9	TRBJ2-1	NA	NA	CASNLRGEPYNEQFF	TGTGCCAGCAATTTGCGTGGAGAGCCTTACAATGAGCAGTTCTTC
TRBV9	TRBJ1-1	NA	many	CASSTRAKGTEAFF	TGTGCCAGCAGCACCAGGGCAAAGGGCACTGAAGCTTTCTTT
TRBV28	TRBJ1-5	NA	NA	CASSGQGKEKPQHF	TGTGCCAGCAGTGGACAAGGGAAGGAGAAGCCCCAGCATTTT
TRBV19	TRBJ2-2	TRBD2	NA	CASTPPPGLVRTGELFF	TGTGCCAGTACCCCACCACCGGGACTAGTGCGCACCGGGGAGCTGTTTTTT
TRBV6-4	TRBJ2-2	NA	few	CASSGGDTGELFF	TGTGCCAGCAGTGGGGGGGACACCGGGGAGCTGTTTTTT
TRBV14	TRBJ2-7	TRBD1	NA	CARHRGPAYEQYF	TGTGCCAGACACAGGGGGCCAGCCTACGAGCAGTACTTC
TRBV5-1	TRBJ1-5	TRBD1	NA	CASSAGTGKNQPQHF	TGCGCCAGCAGCGCAGGGACAGGGAAGAATCAGCCCCAGCATTTT
TRBV6-4	TRBJ1-5	NA	NA	CASSPIPGKGQPQHF	TGTGCCAGCAGCCCCATCCCCGGGAAAGGCCAGCCCCAGCATTTT
TRBV13	TRBJ2-1	TRBD2	NA	CASSPPRSGSPTDEQFF	TGTGCCAGCAGCCCCCCACGTAGCGGGAGCCCCACGGATGAGCAGTTCTTC
TRBV7-9	TRBJ2-7	TRBD2	NA	CASSLVASGRPLRYEQYF	TGTGCCAGCAGCTTAGTAGCTAGCGGGAGGCCCCTTCGATACGAGCAGTACTTC
TRBV9	TRBJ1-2	TRBD1	NA	CASSGRTGLGGYTF	TGTGCCAGCAGCGGTAGGACAGGGCTAGGAGGCTACACCTTC
TRBV6-1	TRBJ2-3	NA	NA	CASSSKRVSTDTQYF	TGTGCCAGCAGTTCTAAGCGGGTTAGCACAGATACGCAGTATTTT
TRBV28	TRBJ1-1	TRBD1	NA	CASSLIGTDMNTEAFF	TGTGCCAGCAGTTTAATAGGGACAGACATGAACACTGAAGCTTTCTTT
TRBV5-4	TRBJ1-1	TRBD1	NA	CASSIPGTGDTEAFF	TGTGCCAGCAGCATCCCCGGGACAGGGGACACTGAAGCTTTCTTT
TRBV9	TRBJ1-1	TRBD1	few	CASSLQTGRNTEAFF	TGTGCCAGCAGCCTCCAGACAGGGCGGAACACTGAAGCTTTCTTT
TRBV5-1	TRBJ2-3	TRBD2	NA	CASSLTSASTDTQYF	TGCGCCAGCAGCTTGACTAGCGCTAGCACAGATACGCAGTATTTT
TRBV18	TRBJ2-7	TRBD1	NA	CASSPKQGAVYEQYF	TGTGCCAGCTCACCGAAACAGGGGGCAGTTTACGAGCAGTACTTC
TRBV9	TRBJ1-1	TRBD1	NA	CASSFEGQGHTEAFF	TGTGCCAGCAGTTTTGAGGGACAGGGCCACACTGAAGCTTTCTTT
TRBV5-1	TRBJ2-7	TRBD1	NA	CASSVDRNSYEQYF	TGCGCCAGCAGCGTGGACAGGAACTCCTACGAGCAGTACTTC
TRBV6-5	TRBJ2-7	TRBD1	once	CASRLGQGAYEQYF	TGTGCCAGCAGACTTGGACAGGGGGCTTACGAGCAGTACTTC
TRBV28	TRBJ2-1	NA	NA	CASSSYPYNEQFF	TGTGCCAGCAGTTCCTACCCCTACAATGAGCAGTTCTTC
TRBV4-1	TRBJ1-1	NA	medium-sized	CASSRPSRGSAFF	TGCGCCAGCAGCCGCCCGTCGCGGGGATCAGCTTTCTTT
TRBV5-1	TRBJ2-3	TRBD2	once	CASSFNAPSGRGTDTQYF	TGCGCCAGCAGCTTCAACGCGCCTAGCGGGAGAGGCACAGATACGCAGTATTTT
TRBV5-5	TRBJ1-5	TRBD1	NA	CASSARQGGGNQPQHF	TGTGCCAGCAGCGCCCGACAGGGCGGGGGCAATCAGCCCCAGCATTTT
TRBV18	TRBJ1-6	NA	once	CASSPIQGSPNSPLHF	TGTGCCAGCTCACCAATTCAGGGCAGTCCCAATTCACCCCTCCACTTT
TRBV28	TRBJ1-1	NA	NA	CASWIGVNTEAFF	TGTGCCAGCTGGATAGGGGTGAACACTGAAGCTTTCTTT
TRBV6-6	TRBJ1-5	NA	NA	CASSRGTIDQPQHF	TGTGCCAGCAGCCGGGGGACGATTGATCAGCCCCAGCATTTT
TRBV5-1	TRBJ2-2	NA	NA	CASSLREVPGELFF	TGCGCCAGCAGCTTGAGAGAGGTGCCCGGGGAGCTGTTTTTT
TRBV5-1	TRBJ2-7	TRBD1	NA	CASGVTGAYEQYF	TGCGCCAGCGGGGTGACAGGGGCCTACGAGCAGTACTTC
TRBV28	TRBJ1-5	NA	NA	CASSPLGRRGQPQHF	TGTGCCAGCAGCCCCCTGGGTCGTCGGGGTCAGCCCCAGCATTTT
TRBV4-2	TRBJ2-2	NA	NA	CASSHPDRYTGELFF	TGTGCCAGCAGCCACCCGGACAGATACACCGGGGAGCTGTTTTTT
TRBV6-5	TRBJ2-7	TRBD2	few	CASRVQSGSSYEQYF	TGTGCCAGCAGAGTCCAAAGCGGGAGTTCCTACGAGCAGTACTTC
TRBV5-1	TRBJ2-7	NA	once	CASSSRVGPYEQYF	TGCGCCAGCAGCTCCCGCGTGGGGCCCTACGAGCAGTACTTC
TRBV9	TRBJ2-7	TRBD1	NA	CASSAGTGGDKRQYF	TGTGCCAGCAGCGCAGGGACAGGGGGCGATAAGAGGCAGTACTTC
TRBV6-1	TRBJ2-1	NA	NA	CASSQTSYNEQFF	TGTGCCAGCAGTCAGACTTCCTACAATGAGCAGTTCTTC
TRBV7-2	TRBJ1-4	NA	NA	CASSFVRDTVVLGNEKLFF	TGTGCCAGCAGCTTTGTTCGAGACACGGTCGTTCTTGGTAATGAAAAACTGTTTTTT
TRBV19	TRBJ1-2	NA	NA	CASRGRGYGYTF	TGTGCCAGTAGGGGGCGCGGCTATGGCTACACCTTC
TRBV5-1	TRBJ1-1	TRBD1	once	CASRWGQAGNTEAFF	TGCGCCAGCAGGTGGGGACAGGCCGGGAACACTGAAGCTTTCTTT
TRBV15	TRBJ2-2	TRBD1	NA	CATSRVTGGTGELFF	TGTGCCACCAGCAGGGTGACAGGGGGCACCGGGGAGCTGTTTTTT
TRBV2	TRBJ1-1	NA	NA	CASSDPLTDEAFF	TGTGCCAGCAGTGATCCCCTGACAGATGAAGCTTTCTTT
TRBV19	TRBJ2-7	TRBD2	NA	CASSIGTSGAYEQYF	TGTGCCAGTAGTATAGGGACTAGCGGGGCCTACGAGCAGTACTTC